The source of this T cell receptor (beta chain) is a study of monozygotic twins with inflammatory bowel disease. Germline V gives CDR1 MNHNS, CDR2 SASEGT. The CDR3 covers 15 residues. The study's findings and limits: Patients with IBD had less TCRbeta diversity (inverse Simpson) than their healthy co-twins. Among IBD patients, fewer clonotypes were shared with others than among healthy twins, especially with disease activity.

The authors made each sample's cDNA in eight separate reactions. Each CDR3 protein gets one entry in TCRdb, which reprocessed the 5' RACE reads and gives no DNA. This sample's table reports around 380,000 distinct CDR3 sequences. As concerns this clonotype: The antigen is undetermined.

The sequencing input was blood. The chain uses TRBV6-1 and TRBJ2-1; TCRdb names TRBD1, which stays unverified in the absence of DNA. The TCR was taken from a human donor with ulcerative colitis or Crohn's disease, or a healthy co-twin of an affected twin (not recorded which). The CDR3 is CGSSPGGGSYNEQFF.